The clone carrying this TCR beta chain showed up just a few times. This entry is derived from a study of blood T cell repertoires in COVID-19. Across the study: Spain, Italy and the United States supplied samples that represented acute and convalescent COVID-19.

Methods used by the authors: Quantification of nucleated cells was approximated via reference gene primer amplification. Sequenced by immunoSEQ multiplex PCR; TCRdb stores in-frame clones only, minus some. That table supplies the V and J calls and clone size; D and trimming were determined from the DNA. The repertoire holds about 310,000 clones, with 70% to 90% as singletons. CDR3 length: 15 amino acids. The V end was cut by 5 bases, the J end by 3 bases, with 17 bases between. The germline V gene has CDR1 KGHSH and CDR2 LQKENI. Each participant's cohort was designated according to participant-reported clinical history. Recovery among Cohort 3 donors was established by two negative PCRs, clearance, or symptom resolution.

V usage is TRBV18 and J usage is TRBJ2-7, with D possibly TRBD2 on 5 matching bases. Sequenced: PBMCs or T cells enriched from blood (not recorded which). This receptor was obtained from a woman between 40 and 55 years old who had recovered from COVID-19. This chain's CDR3 is CASSYLPGNIYEQYF. In DNA, the CDR3 is TGTGCCAGCTCATACCTTCCGGGGAACATCTACGAGCAGTACTTC.